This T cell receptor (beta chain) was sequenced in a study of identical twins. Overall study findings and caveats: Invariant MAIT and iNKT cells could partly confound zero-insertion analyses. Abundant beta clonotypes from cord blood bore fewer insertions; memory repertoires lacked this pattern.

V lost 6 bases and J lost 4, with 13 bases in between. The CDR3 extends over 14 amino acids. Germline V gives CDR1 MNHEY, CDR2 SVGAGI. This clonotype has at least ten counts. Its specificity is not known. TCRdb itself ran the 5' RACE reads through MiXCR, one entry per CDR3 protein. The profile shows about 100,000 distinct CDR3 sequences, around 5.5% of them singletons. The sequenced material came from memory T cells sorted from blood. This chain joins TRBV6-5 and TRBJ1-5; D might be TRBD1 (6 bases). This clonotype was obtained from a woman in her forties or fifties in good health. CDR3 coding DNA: TGTGCCAGCAGGGATACAGGGAGGAATCAGCCCCAGCATTTT. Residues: CASRDTGRNQPQHF.